The 27 T cell receptor beta chains listed next were all sequenced from one sample in a study of chemoradiotherapy in HPV16-positive cancers (dated by TCRdb to between 2020 and 2023). The method was the immunoSEQ multiplex PCR assay. TCRdb carries this immuneACCESS record with in-frame sequences only. Its versions omit some clonotypes, under half of them owing to an unresolved V gene in the studies checked, with the rest unexplained. In all, the sample holds over 20,000 clones, and just under 75% of those were seen once. The ten largest account for 2% to 3% of the sample. This sample was gathered from a patient who underwent chemoradiotherapy. These receptor sequences come from a human donor with HPV-associated anogenital cancer.

The chain uses TRBV19 and TRBJ1-1; TRBD1 agrees at 9 bases. Germline trimming cut 1 base from V and 5 bases from J; bases unmatched to any gene: 5. Germline CDR1 and CDR2: LNHDA and SQIVND (reference sequence). The length of the CDR3 is 15 residues. DNA for the CDR3: TGTGCCAGTAGTATAGGCGGGACAGGGAGGACTGAAGCTTTCTTT. This gives the protein CASSIGGTGRTEAFF.

The chain recombines TRBV15 with TRBJ1-5, with a tentative D call TRBD1 (5 bases). Germline V gives CDR1 LNHNV, CDR2 YYDKDF (reference sequence). Trimming took off 0 bases at V and 7 bases at J, with 7 bases between the two ends. The CDR3 length is 13 residues. The CDR3 nucleotides are TGTGCCACCAGCAGAGAGGGGGACCAGCCCCAGCATTTT. Protein sequence: CATSREGDQPQHF. The whole variable domain, filled in from reference TRBV15 and TRBJ1-5, reads DAMVIQNPRYQVTQFGKPVTLSCSQTLNHNVMYWYQQKSSQAPKLLFHYYDKDFNNEADTPDNFQSRRPNTSFCFLDIRSPGLGDTAMYLCATSREGDQPQHFGDGTRLSIL.

The V call is TRBV19, the J call TRBJ2-1, with 8 nucleotides matching TRBD1. Germline trimming cut 5 bases from V and 1 base from J; bases unmatched to any gene: 7. Looked up from germline, CDR1 is LNHDA and CDR2 is SQIVND (reference sequence). The length of the CDR3 is 16 residues. CDR3 region: CASSVTGGLSYNEQFF. The CDR3 DNA follows: TGTGCCAGTAGTGTCACAGGGGGGCTTTCCTACAATGAGCAGTTCTTC.

This chain joins TRBV27 and TRBJ1-2, with 7 bases aligning to TRBD1. V dropped 0 bases and J dropped 5; count of bases not matched to a gene: 3. CDR1 and CDR2 from the germline V gene are MNHEY and SMNVEV (reference sequence). The CDR3 runs 14 residues. The CDR3 sequence: CASSLSIQGYGYTF. The CDR3 nucleotides read TGTGCCAGCAGTTTATCGATACAGGGGTATGGCTACACCTTC.

This chain joins TRBV5-1 and TRBJ2-1; D is perhaps TRBD1 (6 bases). Trimming cost V 0 bases and J 8 bases, with 18 bases left between them. Germline V gene sequence: CDR1 SGHRS, CDR2 YFSETQ. This CDR3 is built from 16 residues. DNA for the CDR3: TGCGCCAGCAGCTTGGTTCGGCCCAGGGGTGTCCATGAGCAGTTCTTC. Residues: CASSLVRPRGVHEQFF. Together with reference TRBV5-1 and TRBJ2-1, the CDR3 gives the full variable domain: KAGVTQTPRYLIKTRGQQVTLSCSPISGHRSVSWYQQTPGQGLQFLFEYFSETQRNKGNFPGRFSGRQFSNSRSEMNVSTLELGDSALYLCASSLVRPRGVHEQFFGPGTRLTVL.

The chain carries TRBV9 and TRBJ2-2; tentatively, D is TRBD1 or TRBD2 (5 bases each). V lost 0 bases and J lost 5, with 14 bases in between. CDR1 SGDLS and CDR2 YYNGEE come from the germline V gene. The CDR3 has 16 residues. In DNA, the CDR3 is TGTGCCAGCAGCGTAGGAGGGACCACAACAACCGGGGAGCTGTTTTTT. As protein: CASSVGGTTTTGELFF. The full variable domain, its missing parts supplied by reference TRBV9 and TRBJ2-2, is DSGVTQTPKHLITATGQRVTLRCSPRSGDLSVYWYQQSLDQGLQFLIQYYNGEERAKGNILERFSAQQFPDLHSELNLSSLELGDSALYFCASSVGGTTTTGELFFGEGSRLTVL.

This clone has only one observation. V and J are TRBV27 and TRBJ1-2; TRBD1 aligns across 8 bases. CDR3 size: 13 residues. The V gene's germline CDR1 is MNHEY and CDR2 SMNVEV (reference sequence). V dropped 10 bases and J dropped 1; count of bases not matched to a gene: 5. CDR3 loop: CAIFDRGNYGYTF. As DNA, the CDR3 is TGTGCCATCTTTGACAGGGGTAACTATGGCTACACCTTC.

J is TRBJ2-5 and V is TRBV7-6; D unclear. The CDR3 contains 11 residues. V dropped 5 bases and J dropped 2 bases, with 3 bases sitting between them. In germline, CDR1 is SGHVS, CDR2 FNYEAQ. CDR3 sequence reads: CASSAQETQYF. The CDR3 coding sequence is TGTGCCAGCAGCGCACAAGAGACCCAGTACTTC.

The chain carries TRBV19 and TRBJ2-7; D might be TRBD2 (6 bases). This CDR3 contains 15 residues. Germline assignment: CDR1 LNHDA and CDR2 SQIVND (reference sequence). V lost 4 bases and J lost 3, with 16 bases in between. The DNA of the CDR3 is TGTGCCAGTAGTAAGACTGGGGACGGGAGCTACGAGCAGTACTTC. Translating gives CASSKTGDGSYEQYF.

This clone was observed a handful of times. The rearrangement links TRBV5-1 to TRBJ2-7; TRBD1 matches at 8 bases. Germline CDR1 reads SGHRS; CDR2 reads YFSETQ. This CDR3 has 13 amino acids. Unmatched junction bases numbered 2, after V lost 0 bases and J lost 6 bases. CDR3 loop: CASSLADRGEQYF. DNA of the CDR3: TGCGCCAGCAGCTTGGCCGACAGGGGCGAGCAGTACTTC. The complete variable domain, with remaining parts taken from reference TRBV5-1 and TRBJ2-7, reads KAGVTQTPRYLIKTRGQQVTLSCSPISGHRSVSWYQQTPGQGLQFLFEYFSETQRNKGNFPGRFSGRQFSNSRSEMNVSTLELGDSALYLCASSLADRGEQYFGPGTRLTVT.

This chain joins TRBV30 and TRBJ1-4; D is unresolved. Trimming pared 0 bases from V and 6 bases from J, leaving 14 bases between. The CDR3 sequence is 15 residues long. The V gene's germline CDR1 is GTSNPN and CDR2 SVGIG (reference sequence). The CDR3 bases are TGTGCCTGGAGTGTACTGGGAGAGGAGTATGAAAAACTGTTTTTT. It translates to CAWSVLGEEYEKLFF.

The rearrangement links TRBV5-1 to TRBJ1-2; D not resolved. V was pared by 0 bases and J by 0 bases, with 9 bases between. CDR3 size: 15 residues. CDR1 is SGHRS and CDR2 is YFSETQ in the germline V gene. CDR3 DNA: TGCGCCAGCAGCTTGGATAACAGAGCTAACTATGGCTACACCTTC. It specifies CASSLDNRANYGYTF.

The V gene is TRBV30, the J gene TRBJ1-2, with D possibly being TRBD1 (6 bases). The germline CDR1 and CDR2 sequences are GTSNPN and SVGIG (reference sequence). This CDR3 has 14 amino acids. Deletions cut 1 base from V and 3 bases from J, with 12 bases between. Written as DNA, the CDR3 is TGTGCCTGGAGTGGAACGGACAGCTACTATGGCTACACCTTC. This sequence encodes CAWSGTDSYYGYTF. The variable domain in full, completed from reference TRBV30 and TRBJ1-2, reads SQTIHQWPATLVQPVGSPLSLECTVEGTSNPNLYWYRQAAGRGLQLLFYSVGIGQISSEVPQNLSASRPQDRQFILSSKKLLLSDSGFYLCAWSGTDSYYGYTFGSGTRLTVV.

The chain couples TRBV7-2 to TRBJ2-1, with TRBD2 identical over 7 bases. This CDR3 region has 18 residues. Germline lookup yields CDR1 SGHTA and CDR2 FQGNSA. After removal of 4 bases from V and 6 bases from J, the junction contained 18 bases not matched to a gene. CDR3 nucleotide sequence: TGTGCCAGCAGCTCCCGGACTAGTCTGGTCGTCGGGGGCAATGAGCAGTTCTTC. Amino acid sequence: CASSSRTSLVVGGNEQFF.

The chain is built from TRBV6-5 and TRBJ2-7; a weak D match, TRBD1 (5 bases). With 0 bases removed from V and 1 base from J, the gap between germline ends came to 10 bases. Germline V gene sequence: CDR1 MNHEY, CDR2 SVGAGI. This CDR3 region has 15 residues. This CDR3 is CASSYSGHGSYEQYF. The CDR3 DNA reads as TGTGCCAGCAGTTACTCAGGACACGGGTCCTACGAGCAGTACTTC.

The chain links TRBV6-5 to TRBJ1-6; perhaps TRBD1 as D (5 bases). Trimming took off 4 bases at V and 10 bases at J, with 17 bases between the two ends. Germline V gene lookup returns CDR1 MNHEY and CDR2 SVGAGI. The CDR3 is 15 amino acids. For the CDR3, the DNA is TGTGCCAGCAGTTCCCGGACACCAGGGCGGTCACCCCTCCACTTT. It codes for CASSSRTPGRSPLHF.

This chain links TRBV25-1 with TRBJ1-2; D unclear. Trimming removed 6 bases at V and 4 bases at J, with 15 bases between. The germline V gene has CDR1 MGHDK and CDR2 SYGVNS. The CDR3 spans 14 residues. The CDR3: CASREAGRRYGYTF. The DNA of the CDR3 is TGTGCCAGCAGGGAGGCTGGACGGCGCTATGGCTACACCTTC.

The CDR3 here is CASSRGQNGELFF. The CDR3 DNA reads as TGCGCCAGCAGCAGGGGGCAGAACGGGGAGCTGTTTTTT. V is TRBV5-1 and J is TRBJ2-2, with 7 nucleotides matching TRBD1. Germline V gives CDR1 SGHRS, CDR2 YFSETQ. The CDR3 runs to 13 residues. V gave up 4 bases and J gave up 7 bases; unmatched junction bases: 4. Full variable domain (rest looked up from reference TRBV5-1 and TRBJ2-2): KAGVTQTPRYLIKTRGQQVTLSCSPISGHRSVSWYQQTPGQGLQFLFEYFSETQRNKGNFPGRFSGRQFSNSRSEMNVSTLELGDSALYLCASSRGQNGELFFGEGSRLTVL.

The rearrangement uses TRBV18 and TRBJ1-5; no reliable D call. The germline V and J ends were trimmed by 3 bases and 0 bases, with 12 bases remaining between them. The germline gives CDR1 KGHSH, CDR2 LQKENI. CDR3 length: 16 amino acids. DNA of the CDR3: TGTGCCAGCTCACCGGGCGAGGCATATAGCAATCAGCCCCAGCATTTT. Translation gives CASSPGEAYSNQPQHF.

The chain has TRBV14 and TRBJ2-2; D is undetermined. The V gene's germline CDR1 is SGHDN and CDR2 FVKESK. The CDR3 spans 16 residues. V was clipped by 1 base and J by 0 bases, with 9 bases between them. As DNA, the CDR3 is TGTGCCAGCAGCCAAGTTGTCAGCGCGAACACCGGGGAGCTGTTTTTT. The encoded protein is CASSQVVSANTGELFF. The whole variable domain, filled in from reference TRBV14 and TRBJ2-2, reads EAGVTQFPSHSVIEKGQTVTLRCDPISGHDNLYWYRRVMGKEIKFLLHFVKESKQDESGMPNNRFLAERTGGTYSTLKVQPAELEDSGVYFCASSQVVSANTGELFFGEGSRLTVL.

This clone has only a few counts. The rearrangement links TRBV19 to TRBJ2-7; the match to TRBD2 covers 11 bases. Germline CDR1 reads LNHDA; CDR2 reads SQIVND (reference sequence). J gave up 5 bases and V 5 bases, and 5 bases lay outside the gene matches. CDR3 size: 14 residues. CDR3 sequence reads: CASSVGLAAHEQYF. In DNA form, the CDR3 reads TGTGCCAGTAGTGTGGGACTAGCGGCCCACGAGCAGTACTTC.

This clone was seen only a few times. The V gene is TRBV15, the J gene TRBJ2-3; D gene uncertain. The V and J ends lost 1 base and 3 bases respectively, with 11 bases between them. CDR1 and CDR2 from the germline V gene are LNHNV and YYDKDF (reference sequence). There are 15 residues in the CDR3. The CDR3 DNA reads TGTGCCACCAGCAGAGTCCAATTATGGACAGATACGCAGTATTTT. Protein sequence: CATSRVQLWTDTQYF.

This clone was seen more than once but under ten times. This chain joins TRBV7-9 and TRBJ1-2, with no clear D. Germline loops: CDR1 SEHNR, CDR2 FQNEAQ (reference sequence). This CDR3 has 16 amino acids. Deletions cut 1 base from V and 8 bases from J, with 20 bases between. CDR3 loop: CASSLGVEAASRGYTF. DNA for the CDR3: TGTGCCAGCAGCTTAGGGGTGGAGGCGGCATCTAGGGGCTACACCTTC.

This clone was counted between two and nine times. The rearrangement uses TRBV28 and TRBJ2-7; TRBD2 agrees at 9 bases. This CDR3 has 14 residues. Per the germline V gene, CDR1 is MDHEN and CDR2 is SYDVKM. After removal of 5 bases from V and 3 bases from J, the junction contained 5 bases not matched to a gene. CDR3 coding DNA: TGTGCCAGCAGTGTACTTAGCGGGAGCTACGAGCAGTACTTC. Translation gives CASSVLSGSYEQYF.

This chain joins TRBV5-1 and TRBJ2-2; 12 nucleotides line up with TRBD1. The germline V gene encodes CDR1 SGHRS and CDR2 YFSETQ. The trim removed 4 bases at V and 6 bases at J, leaving 10 bases unmatched. The CDR3 has 17 amino acids. The chain's CDR3 is CASSMGQGAVHPGELFF. The DNA of the CDR3 is TGCGCCAGCAGCATGGGACAGGGGGCCGTCCATCCCGGGGAGCTGTTTTTT.

V is TRBV7-2 and J is TRBJ1-6; 7 bases agree with TRBD1. CDR1 and CDR2 (germline): SGHTA, FQGNSA. This CDR3 spans 17 amino acids. After removal of 4 bases from V and 6 bases from J, the junction contained 12 bases not matched to a gene. CDR3: CASSSSSVGQSNSPLHF. The CDR3 DNA sequence: TGTGCCAGCAGCTCCAGTTCGGTGGGACAGTCTAATTCACCCCTCCACTTT.

This clone was counted only a few times. One junction end does not reproduce the germline sequence, and a read error may be involved. The chain is built from TRBV28 and TRBJ2-7; 12 positions match TRBD2. The V gene's germline CDR1 is MDHEN and CDR2 SYDVKM. CDR3 length: 15 amino acids. The CDR3 nucleotides are TGTGCCAGCAGTTTTTGGGTCGCGACTAGCGGGAGTTGGCACTTC. Its protein is CASSFWVATSGSWHF.